The subject of this entry is one TCR beta chain. This specimen comes from a study of OX40 agonist ivuxolimab in advanced cancers. The table came from immunoSEQ multiplex PCR; TCRdb's copy has only in-frame clones and leaves some out. The data contain 70,000 to 80,000 clones, about 94% of them singletons. Germline V CDR1 and CDR2: SGHTS, YDEGEE. CDR3 size: 16 residues. The V end lost 2 bases, the J end lost 2 bases, and 15 bases lay between the germline ends. Sequences were derived from CD4+ or CD8+ T cells sorted from blood, sampled in a trial of the OX40 agonist ivuxolimab. This sequence joins TRBV5-8 and TRBJ2-3; TRBD2 is a possible D gene (6 bases). This sequence originates from an adult with an advanced solid tumor such as melanoma, head and neck, liver or kidney cancer. CDR3 loop: CASSFSLTGVTDTQYF. CDR3 nucleotides: TGTGCCAGCAGCTTTTCTCTAACGGGGGTCACAGATACGCAGTATTTT. Together with reference TRBV5-8 and TRBJ2-3, the CDR3 gives the full variable domain: EAGVTQSPTHLIKTRGQQATLRCSPISGHTSVYWYQQALGLGLQFLLWYDEGEERNRGNFPPRFSGRQFPNYSSELNVNALELEDSALYLCASSFSLTGVTDTQYFGPGTRLTVL.